These 16 T cell receptor beta chains were sequenced from one sample in a study of shared clonotypes between healthy human individuals (dated by TCRdb to about 2020). The library was made by the immunoSEQ multiplex PCR assay. Not all clones reach the TCRdb copy of this immuneACCESS table, which keeps in-frame sequences only. Checked studies attribute under half of the gap to unresolved V genes and leave the rest unexplained. In this sample the table shows under 2,500,000 clones, 95% of which occur a single time. Together, the top ten hold roughly 0.13% of the sample. The sequenced sample was naive CD4+ T cells sorted from blood. The label giving this sample's cell subset or site can be read as: CD45RA+ positively selected. The receptors here all came from a man aged 18 to 30 in good health.

This chain connects TRBV7-2 to TRBJ2-7; possible D gene TRBD1, 6 bases. Germline assignment: CDR1 SGHTA and CDR2 FQGNSA. The V gene lost 3 bases and the J gene lost 2 bases, with 14 bases spanning the gap. The CDR3 has 15 amino acids. CDR3 DNA: TGTGCCAGCAGCTTTACAGGGCCTGCCACCTACGAGCAGTACTTC. It encodes CASSFTGPATYEQYF.

The J gene is TRBJ1-2, the V gene TRBV6-5; the D gene is possibly TRBD1 (5 bases). The germline V gene has CDR1 MNHEY and CDR2 SVGAGI. V lost 6 bases to trimming and J lost 2 bases, with 13 bases between them. The CDR3 length is 14 residues. CDR3 DNA sequence: TGTGCCAGCAGGAGGGGAAGGTCAAACTATGGCTACACCTTC. Protein product: CASRRGRSNYGYTF.

The chain recombines TRBV30 with TRBJ1-1; unclear D gene. Trimming cost V 3 bases and J 4 bases, with 12 bases left between them. From germline, CDR1 is GTSNPN and CDR2 SVGIG (reference sequence). This CDR3 comprises 13 residues. CDR3 protein: CAWSPPRATEAFF. Written as DNA, the CDR3 is TGTGCCTGGAGCCCCCCAAGAGCCACTGAAGCTTTCTTT.

The count of this clone is one. The V gene is TRBV9, the J gene TRBJ1-4; TRBD1 agrees at 7 bases. Trimming removed 0 bases from V and 1 base from J; junction bases left unmatched: 6. CDR3 length: 17 amino acids. Germline loops: CDR1 SGDLS, CDR2 YYNGEE. DNA of the CDR3: TGTGCCAGCAGCGTAGCAGGGGGGGTTGGAACTAATGAAAAACTGTTTTTT. This codes for CASSVAGGVGTNEKLFF.

The chain uses TRBV6-5 and TRBJ2-1, with TRBD2 identical over 11 bases. Germline loops: CDR1 MNHEY, CDR2 SVGAGI. The CDR3 runs 15 residues. J was trimmed by 6 bases and V by 6 bases; bases with no gene match: 7. The CDR3 sequence: CASSPGTSGPNEQFF. In nucleotides, the CDR3 is TGTGCCAGCAGCCCTGGGACTAGCGGACCCAATGAGCAGTTCTTC.

V usage is TRBV5-1 and J usage is TRBJ1-3; D uncertain. There are 14 residues in the CDR3. Germline assignment: CDR1 SGHRS and CDR2 YFSETQ. Trimming took 4 bases from V and 2 from J, leaving 10 bases between them. CDR3 sequence: CASSRIEAGNTIYF. CDR3 coding DNA: TGCGCCAGCAGCAGGATCGAGGCTGGAAACACCATATATTTT. Variable domain in full (rest from reference TRBV5-1 and TRBJ1-3): KAGVTQTPRYLIKTRGQQVTLSCSPISGHRSVSWYQQTPGQGLQFLFEYFSETQRNKGNFPGRFSGRQFSNSRSEMNVSTLELGDSALYLCASSRIEAGNTIYFGEGSWLTVV.

This rearrangement joins TRBV15 to TRBJ2-3, with D perhaps matching TRBD2 (6 bases). CDR1 and CDR2 (germline): LNHNV, YYDKDF (reference sequence). There are 16 residues in the CDR3. V was clipped by 3 bases and J by 5 bases, with 18 bases between them. Written as DNA, the CDR3 is TGTGCCACCAGCAGGAGTGGCGGGGCGGCCGGAGATACGCAGTATTTT. Translating it yields CATSRSGGAAGDTQYF.

This sequence joins TRBV6-1 and TRBJ2-1; D is ambiguous. The V end lost 1 base, the J end lost 5 bases, and 15 bases lay between the germline ends. Per the germline V gene, CDR1 is MNHNS and CDR2 is SASEGT. CDR3 length: 16 amino acids. CDR3 DNA sequence: TGTGCCAGCAGTGAAGTAGGTCAGGTAGGGCACAATGAGCAGTTCTTC. The encoded protein is CASSEVGQVGHNEQFF.

Remarks on this clone: Other DNA sequences from this sample encode an identical CDR3 as well. The chain links TRBV9 to TRBJ2-5, with no clear D. The CDR3 totals 11 residues. Germline loops: CDR1 SGDLS, CDR2 YYNGEE. The V gene lost 3 bases and the J gene lost 2 bases, with 2 bases spanning the gap. Written as DNA, the CDR3 is TGTGCCAGCAGCGCTCAAGAGACCCAGTACTTC. Translation gives CASSAQETQYF.

The chain joins TRBV6-5 to TRBJ1-2; D gene uncertain. Trimming shortened V by 5 bases and J by 4 bases, and 11 bases separated the two germline ends. This CDR3 region has 13 residues. CDR1 and CDR2 from the germline V gene are MNHEY and SVGAGI. CDR3 nucleotide sequence: TGTGCCAGCAGTAGCTCGCGCTCCTATGGCTACACCTTC. It yields the protein CASSSSRSYGYTF.

A word on this clone: Additional DNA sequences in this sample encode the identical CDR3. The chain links TRBV5-1 to TRBJ1-1; D ambiguous. The CDR3 spans 13 residues. CDR1 and CDR2 from the germline V gene are SGHRS and YFSETQ. V was clipped by 3 bases and J by 4 bases, with 10 bases between them. This CDR3 is CASSSGVATEAFF. In DNA, the CDR3 is TGCGCCAGCAGCTCCGGCGTGGCCACTGAAGCTTTCTTT.

V and J are TRBV7-8 and TRBJ1-3; D not resolved. This CDR3 spans 13 amino acids. V shed 3 bases and J shed 2 bases, with 5 bases lying between them. From germline, CDR1 is SGHVS and CDR2 FQNEAQ. The chain's CDR3 is CASSLQAGNTIYF. Here the CDR3 DNA reads TGTGCCAGCAGCTTGCAGGCTGGAAACACCATATATTTT.

The chain couples TRBV10-3 to TRBJ2-5; no firm D call. V lost 10 bases and J 2 bases, leaving 14 bases between the germline ends. The germline CDR1 and CDR2 sequences are ENHRY and SYGVKD. The CDR3 is 13 amino acids. CDR3 amino acids: CATLPGLQETQYF. CDR3 sequence (DNA): TGTGCCACCTTGCCAGGTTTACAAGAGACCCAGTACTTC.

This sequence joins TRBV5-6 and TRBJ1-6, with TRBD1 matching 11 bases. V was clipped by 4 bases and J by 3 bases; unmatched bases: 3. The CDR3 has 16 residues. Germline values: CDR1 SGHDT, CDR2 YYEEEE. Written as DNA, the CDR3 is TGTGCCAGCAGCGTGGGACAGGGGGACTATAATTCACCCCTCCACTTT. This codes for CASSVGQGDYNSPLHF.

This chain links TRBV13 with TRBJ2-3; either TRBD1 or TRBD2 may fit D (5 bases each). From germline, CDR1 is PRHDT and CDR2 FYEKMQ (reference sequence). This CDR3 is 15 amino acids long. Trimming cost V 4 bases and J 2 bases, with 13 bases left between them. The DNA of the CDR3 is TGTGCCAGCAGCTCTTGGGGGAGCAACACAGATACGCAGTATTTT. Translated: CASSSWGSNTDTQYF.

As DNA, the CDR3 is TGTGCCATCAAAGGCAGGGGGGTTACTGAAGCTTTCTTT. It codes for CAIKGRGVTEAFF. The chain employs TRBV10-3 and TRBJ1-1; TRBD1 agrees at 7 bases. Germline trimming cut 7 bases from V and 5 bases from J; bases unmatched to any gene: 7. The CDR3 has 13 amino acids. Per the germline V gene, CDR1 is ENHRY and CDR2 is SYGVKD.